This T cell receptor beta chain was found in a study of shared clonotypes between healthy human individuals. Germline V gene data show CDR1 as SGHDT and CDR2 as YYEEEE. The CDR3 spans 14 residues. V lost 0 bases to trimming and J lost 6 bases, with 13 bases between them. Clones were sequenced by immunoSEQ multiplex PCR, and TCRdb holds only the in-frame ones, with some missing. Of approximately 2,200,000 clones in the sample, 85% to 95% were seen once. CD45RO-negative cells were positively selected for CCR7, leaving out terminally differentiated effector memory CD45RA+ cells. Sequenced input: naive CD8+ T cells from PBMCs. The genes are TRBV5-6 and TRBJ2-7; D perhaps matches TRBD1 (5 bases). The TCR sequence derives from a man aged 18-30 years in good health. Some clones in this sample may be carry-over from other donors' samples. The CDR3 region is CASSLGVRAREQYF. The CDR3 DNA follows: TGTGCCAGCAGCTTGGGTGTCAGGGCGCGCGAGCAGTACTTC.